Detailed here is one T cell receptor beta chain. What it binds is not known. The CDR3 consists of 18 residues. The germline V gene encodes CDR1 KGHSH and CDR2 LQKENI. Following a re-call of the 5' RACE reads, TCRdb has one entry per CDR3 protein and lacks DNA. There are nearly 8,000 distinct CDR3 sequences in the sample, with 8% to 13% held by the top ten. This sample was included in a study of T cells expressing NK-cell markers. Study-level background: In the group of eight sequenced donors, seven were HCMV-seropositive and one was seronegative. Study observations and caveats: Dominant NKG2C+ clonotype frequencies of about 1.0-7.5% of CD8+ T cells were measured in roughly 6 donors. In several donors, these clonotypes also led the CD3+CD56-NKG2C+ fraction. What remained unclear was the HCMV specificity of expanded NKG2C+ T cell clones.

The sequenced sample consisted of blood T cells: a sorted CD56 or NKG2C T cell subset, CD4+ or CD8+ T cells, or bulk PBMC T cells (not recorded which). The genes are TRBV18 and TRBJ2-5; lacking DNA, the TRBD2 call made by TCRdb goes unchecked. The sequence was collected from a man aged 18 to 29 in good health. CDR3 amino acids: CASSPGSIAGASQETQYF.